The clone carrying this T cell receptor (beta chain) was counted between two and nine times. Its specificity is not known. The CDR3 runs to 16 residues. CDR1 and CDR2 from the germline V gene are SGHVS and FQNEAQ. V trimming: 5 bases; J trimming: 5 bases; junction bases outside the gene matches: 8. This sample was included in a study of T-cell reconstitution after alpha-beta-depleted transplantation in children. Unique molecular identifiers were incorporated during preparation of the TCRbeta library. TCRdb re-called the PCR reads through MiXCR, storing one row per CDR3 protein. This sample carries approximately 110,000 distinct CDR3 sequences, approximately 22% of them seen once, and the ten largest clones take more than 9%. Study-wide findings and caveats: It was surviving recipient T cells and thymic progenitors that gave some patients high TCRbeta diversity at day 60. Reportedly, roughly two months post-transplant, alpha-beta T cells arose from several hundred expanded graft clones. Most T-cell counts and diversity one year after the transplant came from T cells that were newly produced.

Sequenced material: PBMCs, mostly from graft donor cells, taken 180 days after TCRalphabeta/CD19-depleted stem cell transplant. This rearrangement joins TRBV7-8 to TRBJ2-1; 11 bases fit TRBD2. The TCR was taken from a male patient between 2 and 10 years old who had a stem cell transplant for chronic granulomatous disease, so the T cells may come from the graft donor. The chain's CDR3 is CASSARLAGRHNEQFF. CDR3 sequence (DNA): TGTGCCAGCAGCGCACGACTAGCGGGACGGCACAATGAGCAGTTCTTC.